This T cell receptor beta chain is drawn from a study of CD8 T cells in Susac syndrome. The RNA input was roughly 0.45 to 1 ug, and it was reverse transcribed with random hexamers. TCRdb re-called the immunoSEQ multiplex PCR reads through MiXCR, storing one row per CDR3 protein. The sample records 150,000 to 200,000 distinct CDR3 sequences, around 90% being singletons. The CDR3 loop spans 15 amino acids. Germline V gives CDR1 SGHRS, CDR2 YFSETQ. V trimming: 4 bases; J trimming: 4 bases; junction bases outside the gene matches: 5. J is TRBJ1-2 and V is TRBV5-1; 12 bases are a match to TRBD1. The receptor comes from a human donor with Susac syndrome. The sample comprised CD4+ T cells from PBMCs. The CDR3 protein is CASSAGTGGSYGYTF. In nucleotides, the CDR3 is TGCGCCAGCAGCGCCGGGACAGGGGGCTCCTATGGCTACACCTTC.